Described below is a single T cell receptor beta chain sequence and its context. Only in-frame clones appear in the TCRdb table, and some are missing; sequencing was by immunoSEQ multiplex PCR. The profile covers some 130,000 clones, with about nine tenths appearing a single time and about 3.5% taken by the ten largest. Trimming cost V 2 bases and J 5 bases; bases outside gene matches: 10. This CDR3 is 17 amino acids long. CDR1 is SGHDN and CDR2 is FVKESK in the germline V gene. The data derive from a study of blood T cell repertoires in COVID-19. Study summary: Acute-phase and convalescent COVID-19 samples originated in the United States, Italy and Spain. The analysed material was cDNA or gDNA that came from T cells, B-cell-depleted T cells, or PBMCs.

The sequence was collected from a man aged 45-65 years with active COVID-19. V gene TRBV14 combines with J gene TRBJ2-7, with 12 bases aligning to TRBD2. The sequenced sample consisted of peripheral blood. As DNA, the CDR3 is TGTGCCAGCAGCCAACCAACTTCTAGCGGGGGGGCCCACGAGCAGTACTTC. Encoded protein: CASSQPTSSGGAHEQYF.